The next 9 T cell receptor beta chains were all read from a single sample in a study of Graves' ophthalmopathy and Graves' hyperthyroidism. RNA served as the template for amplifying TCR beta CDR3 regions. A first-round RT-PCR used HTBI primers, followed by a second-round multiplex PCR. TCRdb independently ran MiXCR on the multiplex PCR reads; one entry per CDR3 protein. Of 900,000 to 1,200,000 distinct CDR3 sequences listed, 35% to 40% were seen once; the top ten hold approximately 12%. The sample comprised peripheral blood or thyroid tissue (not recorded which). The receptor source for this set is an adult man with Graves' hyperthyroidism.

This rearrangement joins TRBV10-3 to TRBJ2-5; D may be TRBD1 (6 bases). The germline V and J ends were trimmed by 4 bases and 5 bases, with 14 bases remaining between them. This CDR3 is 14 amino acids long. Germline values: CDR1 ENHRY, CDR2 SYGVKD. In DNA, the CDR3 is TGTGCCATCAGTGCGGACAGAGTGGGGGAGACCCAGTACTTC. Protein product: CAISADRVGETQYF.

The chain employs TRBV2 and TRBJ1-1; maybe TRBD1 (5 bases). Germline assignment: CDR1 SNHLY and CDR2 FYNNEI. Deletions cut 5 bases from V and 1 base from J, with 8 bases between. The CDR3 length is 13 residues. This CDR3 reads CASSNDRNTEAFF. In nucleotides, the CDR3 is TGTGCCAGCAGTAACGACAGGAACACTGAAGCTTTCTTT.

In its sample, this clonotype was seen many times. As DNA, the CDR3 is TGTGCCAGCAGCACTAGTACAAGCTCTGGAAACACCATATATTTT. This sequence encodes CASSTSTSSGNTIYF. The chain has TRBV7-8 and TRBJ1-3; D gene unclear. CDR3 length: 15 residues. CDR1 SGHVS and CDR2 FQNEAQ come from the germline V gene. The V gene lost 5 bases and the J gene lost 0 bases, with 11 bases spanning the gap.

The rearrangement joins TRBV7-3 to TRBJ2-7; 14 bases align to TRBD2. The CDR3 contains 17 residues. Unmatched junction bases numbered 10, after V lost 6 bases and J lost 3 bases. Germline V gene data show CDR1 as SGHTA and CDR2 as FQGTGA. Written as DNA, the CDR3 is TGTGCCAGCAGTTCTCCGGGACTAGCGGGAGAAGACTACGAGCAGTACTTC. This translates into CASSSPGLAGEDYEQYF.

This clonotype was counted many times. CDR3: CSARTGDFGNQPQHF. CDR3 in DNA: TGCAGTGCAAGGACAGGGGATTTCGGCAATCAGCCCCAGCATTTT. The chain couples TRBV20-1 to TRBJ1-5; TRBD1 agrees at 9 bases. The CDR3 is made up of 15 amino acids. Losses at the gene ends were 6 bases for V and 2 bases for J; bases not matched to a gene: 8. In germline, CDR1 is DFQATT, CDR2 SNEGSKA (reference sequence).

The V gene is TRBV12-3 or TRBV12-4, the J gene TRBJ2-7, with 7 bases lining up with TRBD2. CDR3 length: 17 residues. V was clipped by 0 bases and J by 4 bases; unmatched bases: 12. This CDR3 is CASSLAGGGWGGYEQYF. CDR3 DNA: TGTGCCAGCAGTTTAGCGGGCGGGGGATGGGGAGGTTACGAGCAGTACTTC.

The J gene is TRBJ2-5, the V gene TRBV7-2; 7 bases agree with TRBD2. V gave up 5 bases and J gave up 4 bases; unmatched junction bases: 7. CDR3 length equals 14 residues. Germline values: CDR1 SGHTA, CDR2 FQGNSA. The CDR3 DNA reads TGTGCCAGCAGCCGGGGCCGGGAGGCAGAGACCCAGTACTTC. It yields the protein CASSRGREAETQYF.

The chain joins TRBV2 to TRBJ1-1; D unresolved. CDR3 size: 11 residues. CDR1 SNHLY and CDR2 FYNNEI come from the germline V gene. Trimming shortened V by 7 bases and J by 6 bases, and 9 bases separated the two germline ends. Here the CDR3 reads CASTRWAEAFF. Here the CDR3 DNA reads TGTGCCAGCACCCGCTGGGCTGAAGCTTTCTTT.

The chain combines TRBV7-9 with TRBJ2-6; D tentatively fits TRBD1 or TRBD2 (5 bases each). Germline V CDR1 and CDR2: SEHNR, FQNEAQ (reference sequence). The CDR3 spans 16 residues. V lost 3 bases and J 2 bases, leaving 11 bases between the germline ends. The CDR3 is CASSFSLGAGANVLTF. In DNA form, the CDR3 reads TGTGCCAGCAGCTTCTCCCTGGGGGCTGGGGCCAACGTCCTGACTTTC.